This T cell receptor (beta chain) was profiled in a study of blood T cell repertoires in COVID-19. Study in general: Italy, Spain and the United States were the sources of the convalescent and acute COVID-19 samples.

Original data processing: Amplification with reference gene primers provided the estimates of nucleated cell counts. Clones were sequenced by immunoSEQ multiplex PCR, and TCRdb holds only the in-frame ones, with some missing. The V and J calls and the clone size are those of that table, but D and trimming were determined from the DNA. The sample has 150,000 to 200,000 clones, 82% seen once. The CDR3 has 19 amino acids. Sequencing input: peripheral blood. The rearrangement joins TRBV21-1 to TRBJ1-1. TRBV21-1 is listed as a pseudogene. The sequence was collected from an older woman with COVID-19, enrolled during active disease. The CDR3 DNA sequence: TGTGCCAGCAGCCAAAAGGCGGATTCCGGGGAGGGCATGAACACTGAAGCTTTCTTT. This encodes CASSQKADSGEGMNTEAFF.